The next 19 T cell receptor beta chains were all read from a single sample in a study of spatial heterogeneity in lung cancer (dated by TCRdb to the late 2010s). The time point label for this specimen denotes: sample taken at primary tumor resection. The protocol used for the library was 5' RACE. The sample was run on a NextSeq 500. Clones were called with MiXCR by TCRdb after fastp trimmed the public reads at Q25, and only in-frame beta chains were retained. Rows are unified per CDR3 protein, each entry keeping the most common DNA and genes. Here the sample has a few thousand distinct CDR3 sequences; about 3.9% occur a single time. 20% to 30% of the sample is held by the ten biggest clonotypes. Paper-wide results and their limitations: A correlation was observed between the number of expanded intratumoral alpha and beta TCRs and the tumor nonsynonymous mutation count.

No antigen has been identified for these receptors. The sequenced sample was lung tumor tissue, obtained at surgery. Source of these receptors: a female donor with early-stage non-small cell lung cancer.

By share, this clonotype counts as medium-sized. V usage is TRBV7-6 and J usage is TRBJ2-7, with TRBD2 matching over 13 bases. Per the germline V gene, CDR1 is SGHVS and CDR2 is FNYEAQ. There are 16 residues in the CDR3. The junction had 4 bases not matched to a gene; V was cut back by 5 bases and J by 0 bases. CDR3 in DNA: TGTGCCAGCAGCCCGGGGACTAGCGGGAACTCCTACGAGCAGTACTTC. Translating it yields CASSPGTSGNSYEQYF.

This clonotype turned up a few times. V and J are TRBV15 and TRBJ2-7, with 9 positions matching TRBD2. This CDR3 region has 16 residues. Looked up from germline, CDR1 is LNHNV and CDR2 is YYDKDF (reference sequence). J gave up 4 bases and V 1 base, and 8 bases lay outside the gene matches. For the CDR3, the DNA is TGTGCCACCAGCAGAGGCATTAGCGGGAGCGGTTACGAGCAGTACTTC. Its protein product is CATSRGISGSGYEQYF.

This clonotype was seen ten or more times. The V call is TRBV12-3 or TRBV12-4, the J call TRBJ1-6; weak D call: TRBD1 (6 bases). Trimming pared 6 bases from V and 10 bases from J, leaving 16 bases between. This CDR3 has 14 amino acids. The CDR3 here is CASRATGEGSPLHF. In nucleotides, the CDR3 is TGTGCCAGCAGGGCGACAGGCGAGGGATCACCCCTCCACTTT.

In this sample, this clonotype turned up a few times. The rearrangement joins TRBV4-2 to TRBJ1-4; 7 bases line up with TRBD1. CDR3 length equals 14 residues. J lost 10 bases, V lost 7 bases, and 12 bases had no gene match. The V gene's germline CDR1 is LGHNA and CDR2 YNFKEQ. The CDR3 DNA is TGTGCCAGCACCCCCAGGGGGGTAGAGGGAAAACTGTTTTTT. This gives the protein CASTPRGVEGKLFF.

This clonotype showed up many times. The CDR3 nucleotides are TGTGCCAGCAGTCCCCCTAGCGAACTCTCCTACGAGCAGTACTTC. Its protein is CASSPPSELSYEQYF. The chain has TRBV28 and TRBJ2-7, with TRBD2 as a possible D gene (6 bases). The CDR3 totals 15 residues. Germline values: CDR1 MDHEN, CDR2 SYDVKM. V was shortened by 5 bases and J by 0 bases, with 14 bases between the two germline ends.

By sample fraction, this clonotype is medium-sized. This chain joins TRBV24-1 and TRBJ1-1; D gene unclear. The V end was cut by 7 bases, the J end by 5 bases, with 13 bases between. The CDR3 totals 13 residues. Germline CDR1 KGHDR, CDR2 SFDVKD. In DNA form, the CDR3 reads TGTGCCACCAGCCAGACGGAGGATACTGAAGCTTTCTTT. Its protein product is CATSQTEDTEAFF.

In its sample, this clonotype ranks as medium-sized (0.01 to 0.1%). This sequence joins TRBV27 and TRBJ1-1; maybe TRBD1 (5 bases). V gave up 5 bases and J gave up 4 bases, with 8 bases separating them. Germline V gene lookup returns CDR1 MNHEY and CDR2 SMNVEV (reference sequence). The CDR3 is 12 amino acids. The CDR3 loop reads CASSNGGTEAFF. The CDR3 DNA reads as TGTGCCAGCAGTAACGGGGGCACTGAAGCTTTCTTT.

In this sample, this clonotype is medium-sized. V and J are TRBV9 and TRBJ2-3, with D uncertain. The V end was cut by 6 bases, the J end by 0 bases, with 5 bases between. This CDR3 spans 12 amino acids. CDR1 SGDLS and CDR2 YYNGEE come from the germline V gene. The CDR3 nucleotides read TGTGCCAGCACTCCTAGCACAGATACGCAGTATTTT. Its protein is CASTPSTDTQYF.

This clonotype is judged medium-sized. The rearrangement joins TRBV10-2 to TRBJ2-7; 10 nucleotides agree with TRBD2. The germline gives CDR1 WSHSY, CDR2 SAAADI. The CDR3 totals 15 residues. Losses at the gene ends were 5 bases for V and 3 bases for J; bases not matched to a gene: 7. The CDR3 DNA follows: TGCGCCAGCAGTATTCTAGCGGGAGCGCTCTACGAGCAGTACTTC. Translated: CASSILAGALYEQYF.

The chain employs TRBV14 and TRBJ2-3; possibly TRBD2 for D (5 bases). Germline V gene lookup returns CDR1 SGHDN and CDR2 FVKESK. V was trimmed by 4 bases and J by 0 bases, leaving 8 bases between them. The CDR3 consists of 14 residues. For the CDR3, the DNA is TGTGCCAGCAGCCGAGGGAAAAGCACAGATACGCAGTATTTT. It encodes CASSRGKSTDTQYF.

This clonotype was counted ten times or more. This chain connects TRBV4-1 to TRBJ2-7, with 7 nucleotides matching TRBD1. V dropped 0 bases and J dropped 1; count of bases not matched to a gene: 6. The CDR3 has 16 amino acids. Germline V gene data show CDR1 as MGHRA and CDR2 as YSYEKL. CDR3 sequence reads: CASSQEGKGASYEQYF. In nucleotides, the CDR3 is TGCGCCAGCAGCCAAGAGGGAAAGGGGGCGTCCTACGAGCAGTACTTC.

In this sample, this clonotype is medium-sized. The CDR3 reads CSVAGGRGTDTQYF. The CDR3 nucleotides read TGCAGCGTTGCCGGGGGCCGGGGTACAGATACGCAGTATTTT. The rearrangement links TRBV29-1 to TRBJ2-3, with D perhaps assigned TRBD1 or TRBD2 (6 bases each). Germline values: CDR1 SQVTM, CDR2 ANQGSEA. This CDR3 comprises 14 residues. V was trimmed by 4 bases and J by 3 bases, leaving 14 bases between them.

Within the sample, this clonotype is medium-sized. This chain uses TRBV5-6 with TRBJ2-2, with D hard to call. CDR3 size: 11 residues. The V gene lost 3 bases and the J gene lost 7 bases, with 4 bases spanning the gap. The germline V gene has CDR1 SGHDT and CDR2 YYEEEE. CDR3 bases: TGTGCCAGCAGCTATGTCGGGGAGCTGTTTTTT. It translates to CASSYVGELFF.

By share of the sample, this clonotype is medium-sized. V gene TRBV5-1 combines with J gene TRBJ1-1; D might be TRBD1 (5 bases). The CDR3 is 14 amino acids. Germline V lookup: CDR1 SGHRS, CDR2 YFSETQ. Trimming stripped 4 bases from V and 8 bases from J, with 18 bases between. Here the CDR3 DNA reads TGCGCCAGCAGCAGCCAGGGAATTAACTCCGAAGCTTTCTTT. It codes for CASSSQGINSEAFF.

The chain combines TRBV6-6 with TRBJ2-5, with D perhaps TRBD1 (5 bases). This CDR3 is built from 14 residues. In germline, CDR1 is MNHNY, CDR2 SVGAGI (reference sequence). Trimming left V 10 bases short and J 2 bases short, with 17 bases between. CDR3 DNA sequence: TGTGCCACCACCCGACAGAGCCTACAAGAGACCCAGTACTTC. It specifies CATTRQSLQETQYF.

By frequency in the sample, this clonotype is medium-sized. V usage is TRBV2 and J usage is TRBJ2-2; TRBD2 is a possible D gene (6 bases). Looked up from germline, CDR1 is SNHLY and CDR2 is FYNNEI. Trimming took 4 bases from V and 5 from J, leaving 14 bases between them. This CDR3 spans 15 amino acids. CDR3 region: CASSGSLATTGELFF. The CDR3 nucleotides read TGTGCCAGCAGTGGGAGTCTAGCGACAACCGGGGAGCTGTTTTTT.

This clonotype was seen at least ten times. This CDR3 is CASSWTEGNEQFF. The CDR3 coding sequence is TGTGCCAGCAGTTGGACTGAAGGGAATGAGCAGTTCTTC. The chain links TRBV12-3 or TRBV12-4 to TRBJ2-1; the D gene is possibly TRBD2 (5 bases). Trimming stripped 4 bases from V and 7 bases from J, with 11 bases between. This CDR3 comprises 13 residues.

There are many counts of this clonotype. The chain couples TRBV5-1 to TRBJ2-3; perhaps TRBD1 as D (5 bases). The CDR3 is 14 residues long. Germline CDR1 reads SGHRS; CDR2 reads YFSETQ. V shed 1 base and J shed 2 bases, with 8 bases lying between them. CDR3 in amino acids: CASSLLQDTDTQYF. The CDR3 coding sequence is TGCGCCAGCAGCTTGTTACAGGACACAGATACGCAGTATTTT.

By share, this clonotype ranks as medium-sized. CDR3 residues: CASSIRSGRAHEQYF. CDR3 DNA: TGTGCCAGCAGTATTCGTAGCGGGAGGGCCCACGAGCAGTACTTC. The chain has TRBV27 and TRBJ2-7, with 11 bases matching TRBD2. J gave up 5 bases and V 5 bases, and 8 bases lay outside the gene matches. This CDR3 contains 15 residues. Germline values: CDR1 MNHEY, CDR2 SMNVEV (reference sequence).